This T cell receptor (beta chain) was recovered during a study of technical replicates of blood from a handful of donors. Libraries were prepared by immunoSEQ multiplex PCR; TCRdb keeps only in-frame clonotypes and omits some of them. The sample contains approximately 99,000 clones, roughly 96% of which appear only once. This clonotype was obtained from a human donor in good health. The sample consisted of T cells isolated from PBMCs.

The CDR3 loop reads CASSLRGAKNIQYF. The CDR3 DNA follows: TGTGCCAGCAGCTTGCGGGGGGCCAAAAACATTCAGTACTTC. This chain joins TRBV5-4 and TRBJ2-4; D is possibly TRBD2 (6 bases). The CDR3 is 14 amino acids. The V gene lost 1 base and the J gene lost 1 base, with 6 bases spanning the gap. Germline V gene lookup returns CDR1 SGHNT and CDR2 YYREEE (reference sequence).